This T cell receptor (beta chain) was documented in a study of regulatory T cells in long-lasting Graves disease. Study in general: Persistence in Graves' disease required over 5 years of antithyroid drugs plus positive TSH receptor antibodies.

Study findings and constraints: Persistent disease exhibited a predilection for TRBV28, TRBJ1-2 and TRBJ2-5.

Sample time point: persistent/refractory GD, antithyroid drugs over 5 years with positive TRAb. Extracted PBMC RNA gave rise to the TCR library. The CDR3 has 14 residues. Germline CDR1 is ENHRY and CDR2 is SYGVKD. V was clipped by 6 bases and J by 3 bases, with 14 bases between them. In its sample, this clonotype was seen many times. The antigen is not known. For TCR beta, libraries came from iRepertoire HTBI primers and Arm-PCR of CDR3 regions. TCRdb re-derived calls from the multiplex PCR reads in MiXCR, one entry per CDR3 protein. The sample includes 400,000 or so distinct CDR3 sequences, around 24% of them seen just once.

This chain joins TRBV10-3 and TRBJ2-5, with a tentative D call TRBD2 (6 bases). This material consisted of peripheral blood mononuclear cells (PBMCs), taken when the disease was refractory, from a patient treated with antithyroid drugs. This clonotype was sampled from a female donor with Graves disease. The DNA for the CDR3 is TGTGCCATCAGGCGGGGAGTTACGGAAGAGACCCAGTACTTC. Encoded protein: CAIRRGVTEETQYF.